The 27 T cell receptor beta chains in this list originate from one sample, sequenced in a study of T cells in Graves' hyperthyroidism and ophthalmopathy. From RNA transcripts, TCR beta CDR3 regions were amplified. First-round RT-PCR with HTBI primers amplified the TCR CDR3 region. TCRdb re-analysed the multiplex PCR reads in MiXCR, keeping a single row per CDR3 protein. In the table there are about 690,000 distinct CDR3 sequences, 15% to 20% of which are singletons. The sample comprised blood. The receptors shown here come from a man aged 45-65 years with Graves' hyperthyroidism.

This clonotype was counted at least ten times. The chain has TRBV2 and TRBJ2-5; D call uncertain. V was clipped by 3 bases and J by 2 bases, with 10 bases between them. The CDR3 has 14 amino acids. Germline values: CDR1 SNHLY, CDR2 FYNNEI. The CDR3 DNA reads as TGTGCCAGCAGTGAGGGGTTTGGGCAAGAGACCCAGTACTTC. Translated, it gives CASSEGFGQETQYF. Using reference TRBV2 and TRBJ2-5 for the parts outside the CDR3, the full variable domain is EPEVTQTPSHQVTQMGQEVILRCVPISNHLYFYWYRQILGQKVEFLVSFYNNEISEKSEIFDDQFSVERPDGSNFTLKIRSTKLEDSAMYFCASSEGFGQETQYFGPGTRLLVL.

This clonotype was counted a few times. V usage is TRBV7-9 and J usage is TRBJ2-1; no clear D. This CDR3 contains 15 residues. Germline lookup yields CDR1 SEHNR and CDR2 FQNEAQ (reference sequence). Trimming shortened V by 5 bases and J by 4 bases, and 15 bases separated the two germline ends. The CDR3 loop is CASSPGLGEYNEQFF. The CDR3 nucleotides read TGTGCCAGCAGCCCCGGGCTCGGAGAGTACAATGAGCAGTTCTTC.

The chain couples TRBV27 to TRBJ1-2, with 7 bases lining up with TRBD1. Losses at the gene ends were 5 bases for V and 1 base for J; bases not matched to a gene: 7. The germline gives CDR1 MNHEY, CDR2 SMNVEV (reference sequence). The CDR3 totals 15 residues. The CDR3 DNA follows: TGTGCCAGCAGTCTGACAGGGCTGAATAACTATGGCTACACCTTC. Protein product: CASSLTGLNNYGYTF.

The chain carries TRBV6-2 or TRBV6-3 and TRBJ1-1; D unresolved. Trimming took off 0 bases at V and 5 bases at J, with 10 bases between the two ends. The germline V gene encodes CDR1 MNHEY and CDR2 SVGEGT. CDR3 size: 14 residues. This chain's CDR3 is CASSYSIEKTEAFF. CDR3 nucleotides: TGTGCCAGCAGTTACTCCATCGAAAAAACTGAAGCTTTCTTT.

The chain is built from TRBV5-1 and TRBJ2-5, with 8 bases aligning to TRBD2. There are 16 residues in the CDR3. The junction had 6 bases not matched to a gene; V was cut back by 0 bases and J by 2 bases. Germline values: CDR1 SGHRS, CDR2 YFSETQ. The CDR3 sequence: CASSLAGGVGQETQYF. The CDR3 DNA follows: TGCGCCAGCAGCTTGGCCGGGGGGGTAGGTCAAGAGACCCAGTACTTC. The full variable domain, rest sourced from reference TRBV5-1 and TRBJ2-5, is KAGVTQTPRYLIKTRGQQVTLSCSPISGHRSVSWYQQTPGQGLQFLFEYFSETQRNKGNFPGRFSGRQFSNSRSEMNVSTLELGDSALYLCASSLAGGVGQETQYFGPGTRLLVL.

This clonotype was recorded at least ten times. J is TRBJ1-5 and V is TRBV10-3; unclear D gene. CDR1 ENHRY and CDR2 SYGVKD come from the germline V gene. The CDR3 has 14 amino acids. V was pared by 3 bases and J by 6 bases, with 12 bases between. The CDR3 DNA sequence: TGTGCCATCAGTGATCTATTTGAGGGTCAGCCCCAGCATTTT. This encodes CAISDLFEGQPQHF.

The chain joins TRBV28 to TRBJ2-2; D possibly corresponds to TRBD1 (6 bases). The V end lost 8 bases, the J end lost 8 bases, and 21 bases lay between the germline ends. The germline V gene encodes CDR1 MDHEN and CDR2 SYDVKM. The CDR3 has 15 amino acids. The CDR3 DNA reads TGTGCCAGCTCCTCCTCCGAGGGGGTCGGGGGGGAGCTGTTTTTT. Translated, it gives CASSSSEGVGGELFF.

This clonotype has ten or more counts. The chain uses TRBV18 and TRBJ2-1, with a tentative D call TRBD2 (6 bases). CDR3 length equals 14 residues. Germline CDR1 and CDR2: KGHSH and LQKENI. Between the trimmed V and J ends, which lost 0 bases and 7 bases, there was a span of 10 bases. This CDR3 is CASSPPAGRNEQFF. The DNA of the CDR3 is TGTGCCAGCTCACCACCGGCTGGGAGGAATGAGCAGTTCTTC.

The table lists this clonotype with a few counts. V gene TRBV19 combines with J gene TRBJ1-2, with unresolved D. V dropped 8 bases and J dropped 4 bases, with 14 bases sitting between them. From germline, CDR1 is LNHDA and CDR2 SQIVND (reference sequence). The length of the CDR3 is 13 residues. The CDR3 loop is CASVPPALYGYTF. In DNA, the CDR3 is TGTGCCAGTGTCCCCCCGGCGCTCTATGGCTACACCTTC. Filled out from reference TRBV19 and TRBJ1-2, the complete variable domain reads DGGITQSPKYLFRKEGQNVTLSCEQNLNHDAMYWYRQDPGQGLRLIYYSQIVNDFQKGDIAEGYSVSREKKESFPLTVTSAQKNPTAFYLCASVPPALYGYTFGSGTRLTVV.

V gene TRBV6-1 combines with J gene TRBJ2-3; the D call may be TRBD1 or TRBD2 (5 bases each). V was pared by 5 bases and J by 0 bases, with 12 bases between. The CDR3 runs to 15 residues. CDR1 MNHNS and CDR2 SASEGT come from the germline V gene. The CDR3 protein is CASSSRGPSTDTQYF. The CDR3 nucleotides read TGTGCCAGCAGTTCAAGGGGACCGAGCACAGATACGCAGTATTTT.

The sample holds a few counts of this clonotype. The chain employs TRBV24-1 and TRBJ2-3, with 10 positions matching TRBD1. There are 16 residues in the CDR3. Unmatched junction bases numbered 5, after V lost 3 bases and J lost 3 bases. Germline V gene lookup returns CDR1 KGHDR and CDR2 SFDVKD. CDR3 DNA: TGTGCCACCAGTGATCCCGACAGGGGGCGGACAGATACGCAGTATTTT. Its protein is CATSDPDRGRTDTQYF.

In its sample, this clonotype was seen a few times. V usage is TRBV20-1 and J usage is TRBJ1-5; D unclear. Looked up from germline, CDR1 is DFQATT and CDR2 is SNEGSKA (reference sequence). The length of the CDR3 is 14 residues. Trimming shortened V by 2 bases and J by 4 bases, and 12 bases separated the two germline ends. The CDR3 region has the DNA TGCAGTGCTAGAACCAGGCTCGAGAATCAGCCCCAGCATTTT. Amino acids: CSARTRLENQPQHF.

There are a few counts of this clonotype. V is TRBV5-1 and J is TRBJ1-4; TRBD1 is a possible D gene (5 bases). Deletions cut 5 bases from V and 4 bases from J, with 18 bases between. The CDR3 is 16 residues long. Germline CDR1 is SGHRS and CDR2 is YFSETQ. The CDR3 loop is CASSPLSGRVNEKLFF. The CDR3 DNA follows: TGCGCCAGCAGTCCCCTTTCGGGGCGCGTTAATGAAAAACTGTTTTTT.

The chain employs TRBV9 and TRBJ2-2, with 7 bases aligning to TRBD2. The germline V gene has CDR1 SGDLS and CDR2 YYNGEE. This CDR3 region has 14 residues. V lost 3 bases and J lost 6; bases outside the gene matches: 5. Here the CDR3 DNA reads TGTGCCAGCAGCGCGGGGAGGGTCCCCGGGGAGCTGTTTTTT. Protein sequence: CASSAGRVPGELFF. Based on the CDR3 plus reference TRBV9 and TRBJ2-2, the full variable domain is DSGVTQTPKHLITATGQRVTLRCSPRSGDLSVYWYQQSLDQGLQFLIQYYNGEERAKGNILERFSAQQFPDLHSELNLSSLELGDSALYFCASSAGRVPGELFFGEGSRLTVL.

This clonotype was recorded at least ten times. This chain links TRBV2 with TRBJ2-1, with D possibly called TRBD1 or TRBD2 (5 bases each). The germline V gene has CDR1 SNHLY and CDR2 FYNNEI. This CDR3 is built from 12 residues. V was clipped by 9 bases and J by 7 bases, with 13 bases between them. CDR3: CARTAWGNEQFF. The CDR3 bases are TGTGCCAGGACTGCTTGGGGGAATGAGCAGTTCTTC.

This chain uses TRBV7-9 with TRBJ1-4, with D unresolved. The V end was cut by 1 base, the J end by 10 bases, with 16 bases between. The CDR3 consists of 15 residues. From germline, CDR1 is SEHNR and CDR2 FQNEAQ (reference sequence). CDR3 DNA: TGTGCCAGCAGCTTAGACGGAGGGTTTCTTGGAAAACTGTTTTTT. Amino acid sequence: CASSLDGGFLGKLFF.

This clonotype was picked up many times. For the CDR3, the DNA is TGTGCCAGCAGTTCCGGGACCGGCGAGCAGTACTTC. It is translated as CASSSGTGEQYF. The chain recombines TRBV28 with TRBJ2-7; D might be TRBD1 or TRBD2, each matching 5 bases. Germline CDR1 reads MDHEN; CDR2 reads SYDVKM. The CDR3 loop spans 12 amino acids. Trimming removed 4 bases from V and 6 bases from J, with 10 bases in between.

At least ten counts were recorded for this clonotype. This chain joins TRBV27 and TRBJ1-2; D gene ambiguous. This CDR3 spans 16 amino acids. Germline V CDR1 and CDR2: MNHEY, SMNVEV (reference sequence). V was trimmed by 0 bases and J by 5 bases, leaving 16 bases between them. Here the CDR3 reads CASSLSSGVPGYGYTF. CDR3 in DNA: TGTGCCAGCAGTTTATCGTCCGGGGTCCCGGGTTATGGCTACACCTTC.

Notes on this clonotype: The junction and the germline gene differ at one end; a read error may be behind it. The genes are TRBV11-2 and TRBJ2-2; no definite D call. This CDR3 contains 15 residues. Germline V gene lookup returns CDR1 SGHAT and CDR2 FQNNGV. The CDR3 spells CASGLVGGNTGELFF. The CDR3 nucleotides read TGTGCCAGCGGCTTAGTAGGCGGAAACACCGGGGAGCTGTTTTTT.

This clonotype was counted many times. CDR3 region: CSARLGLVGDTQYF. Here the CDR3 DNA reads TGCAGTGCTCGGCTTGGACTTGTGGGAGATACGCAGTATTTT. This chain uses TRBV20-1 with TRBJ2-3, with D perhaps matching TRBD2 (5 bases). Per germline, CDR1 DFQATT and CDR2 SNEGSKA (reference sequence). V lost 5 bases to trimming and J lost 5 bases, with 17 bases between them. The CDR3 has 14 amino acids.

J is TRBJ2-1 and V is TRBV19; D uncertain. CDR3 length: 14 residues. Germline-derived CDR1 and CDR2 are LNHDA and SQIVND (reference sequence). V was clipped by 1 base and J by 7 bases, with 11 bases between them. The CDR3 reads CASSIASPQNEQFF. The CDR3 DNA reads as TGTGCCAGTAGTATAGCGAGCCCTCAAAATGAGCAGTTCTTC.

This clonotype occurred many times. The genes are TRBV9 and TRBJ1-6, with D perhaps matching TRBD1 (6 bases). The germline V and J ends were trimmed by 3 bases and 7 bases, with 11 bases remaining between them. Germline lookup yields CDR1 SGDLS and CDR2 YYNGEE. This CDR3 is built from 14 residues. CDR3 loop: CASSGGRGNSPLHF. The CDR3 DNA reads TGTGCCAGCAGCGGGGGCAGGGGAAATTCACCCCTCCACTTT.

Concerning this clonotype itself: Relative to the germline gene, one junction end is altered; a read error may explain this. This rearrangement joins TRBV7-3 to TRBJ2-1; unclear D gene. This CDR3 region has 18 residues. Germline V gene data show CDR1 as SGHTA and CDR2 as FQGTGA. This CDR3 reads CASSLPSRAELNYNEQVF. CDR3 DNA: TGTGCCAGCAGCTTACCCTCTAGGGCGGAGTTGAACTACAATGAGCAGGTCTTC.

The sample holds a few counts of this clonotype. This chain joins TRBV29-1 and TRBJ2-5; TRBD2 matches at 12 bases. The CDR3 has 19 amino acids. J gave up 1 base and V 0 bases, and 12 bases lay outside the gene matches. Per germline, CDR1 SQVTM and CDR2 ANQGSEA. CDR3 DNA sequence: TGCAGCGTTGAAGACTGGCGAGGGGCTAGCGGGAGGGCCCAAGAGACCCAGTACTTC. It codes for CSVEDWRGASGRAQETQYF.

DNA of the CDR3: TGTGCCAGCAGCCCGTCGGCAGGGGACAAGCAGTTCTTC. Its translation: CASSPSAGDKQFF. This chain joins TRBV3-2 and TRBJ2-1; the DNA was not used to check the table's D call, TRBD1. TRBV3-2 is designated a pseudogene. The CDR3 covers 13 residues.

This clonotype showed up many times. CDR3 nucleotide sequence: TGCAGTGCTGCTATGCTAGCGGGAGTTAATGAGCAGTTCTTC. Its translation: CSAAMLAGVNEQFF. The chain combines TRBV20-1 with TRBJ2-1; 10 bases are shared with TRBD2. V was pared by 5 bases and J by 7 bases, with 8 bases of the junction left unmatched. Germline-derived CDR1 and CDR2 are DFQATT and SNEGSKA (reference sequence). This CDR3 has 14 amino acids.

V usage is TRBV30 and J usage is TRBJ1-5; D is unresolved. The CDR3 runs to 13 residues. The V end was cut by 1 base, the J end by 5 bases, with 9 bases between. The germline CDR1 and CDR2 sequences are GTSNPN and SVGIG (reference sequence). The DNA of the CDR3 is TGTGCCTGGAGTGGGGAGGTGGATCAGCCCCAGCATTTT. It encodes CAWSGEVDQPQHF.